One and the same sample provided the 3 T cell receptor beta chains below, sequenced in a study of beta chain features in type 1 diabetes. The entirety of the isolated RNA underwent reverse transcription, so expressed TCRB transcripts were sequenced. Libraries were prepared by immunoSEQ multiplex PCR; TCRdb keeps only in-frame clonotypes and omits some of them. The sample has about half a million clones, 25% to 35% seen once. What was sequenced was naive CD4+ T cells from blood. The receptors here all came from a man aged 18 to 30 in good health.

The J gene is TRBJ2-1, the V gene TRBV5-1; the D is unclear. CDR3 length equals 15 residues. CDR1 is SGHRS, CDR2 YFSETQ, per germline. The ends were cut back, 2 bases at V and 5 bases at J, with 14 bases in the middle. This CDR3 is CASSLSGPNNNEQFF. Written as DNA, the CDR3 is TGCGCCAGCAGCTTATCCGGACCCAACAACAATGAGCAGTTCTTC.

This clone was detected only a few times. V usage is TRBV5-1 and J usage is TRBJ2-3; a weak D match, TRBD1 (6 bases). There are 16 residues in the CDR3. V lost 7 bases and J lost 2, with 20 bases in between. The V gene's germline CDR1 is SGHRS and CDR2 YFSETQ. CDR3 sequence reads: CASSSGGGAVTDTQYF. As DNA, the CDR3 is TGCGCCAGCTCATCCGGTGGGGGCGCAGTCACAGATACGCAGTATTTT.

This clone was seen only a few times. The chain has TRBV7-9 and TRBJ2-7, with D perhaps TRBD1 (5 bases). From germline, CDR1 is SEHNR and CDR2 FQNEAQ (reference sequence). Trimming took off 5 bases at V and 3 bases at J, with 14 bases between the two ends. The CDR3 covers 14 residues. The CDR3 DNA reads TGTGCCAGCAGCATAACTACAGGAAGCTACGAGCAGTACTTC. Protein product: CASSITTGSYEQYF. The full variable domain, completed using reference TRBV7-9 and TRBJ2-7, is DTGVSQNPRHKITKRGQNVTFRCDPISEHNRLYWYRQTLGQGPEFLTYFQNEAQLEKSRLLSDRFSAERPKGSFSTLEIQRTEQGDSAMYLCASSITTGSYEQYFGPGTRLTVT.